This is a list of T cell receptor beta chains from one sample in a study of T cell repertoires in cytomegalovirus infection. No antigen has been identified for these receptors. TCRdb reprocessed the reads via MiXCR and lists one record per CDR3 protein. This sample has about 130,000 distinct CDR3 sequences, with more than 25% found just once. The source material was CD8+ T cells from cultured PBMCs, sampled from culture after CMV antigen stimulation. The source of these receptors is a human donor in good health (CMV status not recorded). Some clones in this sample may be carry-over from other donors' samples. Each CDR3 is given with its conserved first and last residue. Fields, in order: CDR3 DNA, CDR3 protein, V gene, D gene, J gene, clone size. A D gene is named only where the DNA matches it firmly. Part of the rows lack a size; the others show once, few, many or a class for expanded clones.

cdr3_nt: TGTGCCAGCAGTTTGAGGCCGGGTGTCTCAGATACGCAGTATTTT; cdr3_aa: CASSLRPGVSDTQYF; v_call: TRBV28; d_call: .; j_call: TRBJ2-3; clone_size: .
cdr3_nt: TGTGCCAGCAGCCAAGCGGGGGGGCCTAACACTGAAGCTTTCTTT; cdr3_aa: CASSQAGGPNTEAFF; v_call: TRBV14; d_call: .; j_call: TRBJ1-1; clone_size: .
cdr3_nt: TGTGCCAGCAGCCTGGGCGGGGCCCACAATGAGCAGTTCTTC; cdr3_aa: CASSLGGAHNEQFF; v_call: TRBV7-2; d_call: .; j_call: TRBJ2-1; clone_size: many
cdr3_nt: TGTGCCAGCAGCGCTCGGACACCTTTAGATGAGCAGTTCTTC; cdr3_aa: CASSARTPLDEQFF; v_call: TRBV7-8; d_call: .; j_call: TRBJ2-1; clone_size: few
cdr3_nt: TGTGCCAGCAGCACCCTCCGGACAGGGGGCGGCTATGGCTACACCTTC; cdr3_aa: CASSTLRTGGGYGYTF; v_call: TRBV28; d_call: TRBD1; j_call: TRBJ1-2; clone_size: few
cdr3_nt: TGTGCCAGCGGGCGTAGGAAGATCGCTGCAACTAATGAAAAACTGTTTTTT; cdr3_aa: CASGRRKIAATNEKLFF; v_call: TRBV2; d_call: .; j_call: TRBJ1-4; clone_size: .
cdr3_nt: TGTGCCAGCAGCTTAGCAATATTCCTGCCGGGACAGGGGGCCACGAACACTGAAGCTTTCTTT; cdr3_aa: CASSLAIFLPGQGATNTEAFF; v_call: TRBV7-6; d_call: TRBD1; j_call: TRBJ1-1; clone_size: few
cdr3_nt: TGTGCCAGCAGCCTACAAACGACGGGACAGACAGGGGGCTACACCTTC; cdr3_aa: CASSLQTTGQTGGYTF; v_call: TRBV13; d_call: TRBD1; j_call: TRBJ1-2; clone_size: few
cdr3_nt: TGTGCCAGCAATTCCGGGGGCCTTATAACCGGGGAGCTGTTTTTT; cdr3_aa: CASNSGGLITGELFF; v_call: TRBV7-6; d_call: .; j_call: TRBJ2-2; clone_size: few
cdr3_nt: TGTGCCAGCGAGAACGAGGAACTCGAGTATGGCTACACCTTC; cdr3_aa: CASENEELEYGYTF; v_call: TRBV19; d_call: .; j_call: TRBJ1-2; clone_size: .